This T cell receptor beta chain was sequenced for a study of blood T cell repertoires in COVID-19 (TCRdb year 2020). Concerning the study at large: The collaborator samples originated in the United States, Italy and Spain and spanned the acute and convalescent phases of COVID-19. A freely available public database, intended as a resource for researchers studying the immune response to SARS-CoV-2, is where the repertoires were released. Subjects who had been exposed to COVID-19, were actively infected with it, or had recovered from it provided the deeply sampled blood TCRbeta repertoires that made up the dataset. A de-identified subject ID, COVID-19 status, age in years and sex were almost always included in the sample metadata. The material from the prospective study consisted of cDNA or gDNA derived from T cells, B-cell-depleted T cells, or PBMCs. The samples were drawn from the first 160 participants of the ongoing ImmuneRACE study and from 1,254 subjects provided by 6 global collaborators. Where HLA class I and class II types were available, the types were taken from metadata supplied by the sample provider, not from assay-based typing.

The immunoSEQ Assay, a bias-controlled multiplex PCR, was used to amplify TCRbeta CDR3 regions from genomic DNA. Regarding the original processing steps: The number of nucleated cells in each sample was estimated from the amplification of reference gene primers within the assay. Sequence reads were collapsed and filtered to measure the absolute abundance of every unique TCRbeta CDR3 rearrangement. For each sample, productive Simpson clonality was calculated as the square root of Simpson's diversity index across productive rearrangements. This immuneACCESS table, as held by TCRdb, lists in-frame sequences with V and J called but not all clones. Of the missing ones, under half trace to an unresolved V gene in checked studies; the others have no known cause. Clonal size and the V and J genes are those of that table, whereas D and trimming came from the DNA. The sample includes more than 200,000 clones, with less than 90% observed a single time. The ten largest clones represent 10% to 13% of the sample.

Details on this clone: The target of this receptor is not known. No base quality information exists; no much larger clone differs at one position.

The CDR3, from cysteine to phenylalanine, totals 13 residues. Only the CDR3 region is kept as DNA, spanning 39 bases read in frame from base 1. The germline V gene (reference sequence) sets CDR1 to PRHDT and CDR2 to FYEKMQ. Trimming removed 1 base from V and 7 bases from J, leaving 8 bases between the germline ends. Broad study findings and their caveats: Clinical and demographic metadata were provided uncurated, with the amount varying by source and participant.

At one collaborating source in Seattle, patients were enrolled during active infection and were followed longitudinally through the course of disease. Collaborating institutions collected whole blood in K2EDTA tubes following their own protocols. For TCRbeta analysis, collaborators shipped samples in one of three forms: frozen whole blood, isolated PBMCs, or DNA extracted from either of those sample types. The specimen was peripheral blood. The sequence is built from TRBV13 and TRBJ2-1; no confident D gene assignment can be made. This clonotype originated in a woman older than 75 with COVID-19, enrolled during active disease. The nucleotides read TGTGCCAGCAGCTTAGTCGGCGGTAATGAGCAGTTCTTC. It encodes CASSLVGGNEQFF.